These T cell receptor beta chains were read from a single sample in a study of blood T cell repertoires in COVID-19. Method: immunoSEQ multiplex PCR; TCRdb's copy keeps in-frame clones and lacks some. The sample has a few hundred thousand clones; 70% to 90% are singletons. Sample: PBMCs or T cells enriched from blood (not recorded which). These receptors all come from a woman under 40 who had recovered from COVID-19. Each CDR3 is given with its conserved first and last residue. The order of the fields is clone size, D gene, V gene, J gene, CDR3 DNA, CDR3 protein. D genes are given only for firm matches. Expanded clones get a size class; other rows say once, few or many, or leave the size out.

many,.,TRBV29-1,TRBJ2-2,TGCAGCGTCGCAGGGTTGGACACCGGGGAGCTGTTTTTT,CSVAGLDTGELFF
.,TRBD1,TRBV28,TRBJ1-6,TGTGCCAGCATCTACAGGGGATCACGTAATTCACCCCTCCACTTT,CASIYRGSRNSPLHF
.,.,TRBV5-1,TRBJ1-1,TGCGCCAGCAGCTTGGACAGCTGGAACACTGAAGCTTTCTTT,CASSLDSWNTEAFF
.,.,TRBV12-3/TRBV12-4,TRBJ1-1,TGTGCCAGCAGTTTATACAGCACTGAAGCTTTCTTT,CASSLYSTEAFF
.,.,TRBV21-1,TRBJ2-1,TGTGCCAGCAGCAAAAGTATGGAGAGCGGACCCTACAATGAGCAGTTCTTC,CASSKSMESGPYNEQFF
.,TRBD2,TRBV4-1,TRBJ2-3,TGCGCCAGCAGCCAAGATCGGAAGCGCGGGGGAGGCGCAGATACGCAGTATTTT,CASSQDRKRGGGADTQYF
.,.,TRBV20-1,TRBJ1-2,TGCAGTGCTAGACTCGGCTACACCTTC,CSARLGYTF
.,TRBD2,TRBV19,TRBJ2-7,TGTGCCAGTAGTATTCGAAGCGGGAGGGCTCCATTCTTC,CASSIRSGRAPFF
.,TRBD1,TRBV3-1/TRBV3-2,TRBJ2-2,TGTGCCAGCAGCCAGGACGGAGGGACAGGGGTCACCGGGGAGCTGTTTTTT,CASSQDGGTGVTGELFF
once,.,TRBV5-6,TRBJ1-2,TGTGCCAGCAGGAACCCGGGGAGTTCAGTCTATGGCTACACCTTC,CASRNPGSSVYGYTF
.,.,TRBV19,TRBJ1-1,TGTGCCAGTACCCGGACTGGTGAAGCTTTCTTT,CASTRTGEAFF
.,.,TRBV5-1,TRBJ1-5,TGCGCCAGCAGGTCAGGGAGGGATCAGCCCCAGCATTTT,CASRSGRDQPQHF
.,TRBD1,TRBV15,TRBJ2-4,TGTGCCACCAGCAGAAACAGGGGGCCCGTAGCCAAAAACATTCAGTACTTC,CATSRNRGPVAKNIQYF
.,.,TRBV14,TRBJ2-2,TGTGCCAGCAGCCCTTCCACCGGGGAGCTGTTTTTT,CASSPSTGELFF